This T cell receptor (beta chain) was identified during a study of T cell repertoires in cytomegalovirus infection. J gave up 0 bases and V 4 bases, and 9 bases lay outside the gene matches. The CDR3 covers 16 residues. The germline V gene encodes CDR1 SGHVS and CDR2 FQNEAQ. This clonotype was seen many times. Its cognate antigen is unknown. Overall study results and limits: HLA-C-restricted CMV-specific TCR beta clonotypes were dominant in the ex vivo response. Summed public TCR beta family frequency identified CMV carriers bearing the relevant HLA.

Each CDR3 protein gets one entry after TCRdb re-called the reads with MiXCR. There are nearly 650,000 distinct CDR3 sequences in the sample; roughly a quarter occur only once, and 6.5% to 10% lies in the top ten. The receptor was derived from a human donor in good health (CMV status not recorded). Some clones in this sample may be carry-over from other donors' samples. The rearrangement uses TRBV7-8 and TRBJ2-7; 7 bases map to TRBD1. The specimen sequenced was CD8+ T cells from PBMCs. CDR3 amino acids: CASSSDRQGSSYEQYF. The CDR3 nucleotides are TGTGCCAGCAGCTCAGATCGACAGGGAAGCTCCTACGAGCAGTACTTC.